The rows below give T cell receptor beta chains drawn from one sample of a study of identical twins. Using its own MiXCR run on the 5' RACE reads, TCRdb lists one record per CDR3 protein. This table holds approximately 230,000 distinct CDR3 sequences, 5.5% to 7.5% found once. The same data also went into a second study, on T cells expressing NK-cell markers.

The sample consisted of CD8+ T cells sorted from blood. All receptors come from a young woman in good health. CDR3s include the opening cysteine and the closing phenylalanine or tryptophan. The order of the fields is V gene, J gene, D gene, clone size, CDR3 DNA, CDR3 protein. D genes are given only for firm matches. Some rows have no size entry. The others give once, few or many, or a class for an expanded clone.

>TRBV11-2|TRBJ1-1|TRBD1|few
TGTGCCAGCAGCCCGACAGGGGGGGCTGAAGCTTTCTTT
CASSPTGGAEAFF
>TRBV20-1|TRBJ2-7|NA|NA
TGCAGTGCTTTTGACCGGGGAGAGCAGTACTTC
CSAFDRGEQYF
>TRBV12-3/TRBV12-4|TRBJ2-1|NA|many
TGTGCCAGCAGCCCAGCGGAGGTCAAGAACAATGAGCAGTTCTTC
CASSPAEVKNNEQFF
>TRBV7-9|TRBJ2-7|TRBD2|NA
TGTGCCAGCAGCCCCCCTAGCGGGAAGGGGTCCTACGAGCAGTACTTC
CASSPPSGKGSYEQYF
>TRBV18|TRBJ2-1|NA|many
TGTGCCAGCTCACCCCCTGGGGGTGCTTGGAATGAGCAGTTCTTC
CASSPPGGAWNEQFF
>TRBV29-1|TRBJ2-2|NA|many
TGCAGCGTTGGGTTGGGGAACACCGGGGAGCTGTTTTTT
CSVGLGNTGELFF
>TRBV6-5|TRBJ2-7|NA|NA
TGTGCCAGCATCGGCGTGGCGGGCGAGCAGTACTTC
CASIGVAGEQYF
>TRBV13|TRBJ2-7|NA|NA
TGTGCCAGCAGGGTCCACCGGACCCACGAGCAGTACTTC
CASRVHRTHEQYF
>TRBV2|TRBJ2-7|NA|NA
TGTGCCAGCAGTGACCAGTGGGAGCAGTACTTC
CASSDQWEQYF
>TRBV29-1|TRBJ2-2|NA|many
TGCAGCGTCCGGCGGGGAAACGCGAACACCGGGGAGCTGTTTTTT
CSVRRGNANTGELFF
>TRBV12-3/TRBV12-4|TRBJ2-4|TRBD2|few
TGTGCCAGCAGTTTAGTTGGGCGGGAGCGGAACATTCAGTACTTC
CASSLVGRERNIQYF
>TRBV20-1|TRBJ2-7|NA|NA
TGCAGTGCTAGAGATCCCAGGGAGACCTACGAGCAGTACTTC
CSARDPRETYEQYF
>TRBV30|TRBJ2-5|NA|few
TGTGCCTGGGCTGGGGACGAAGAGACCCAGTACTTC
CAWAGDEETQYF
>TRBV12-3/TRBV12-4|TRBJ1-5|NA|few
TGTGCCAGCAGCATCATGGCAGGGGAGCCCCAGCATTTT
CASSIMAGEPQHF
>TRBV14|TRBJ2-2|TRBD1|many
TGTGCCAGCAGCCACCGGACAGGGCGAGGGGTTAAAGGCGGGGAGCTGTTTTTT
CASSHRTGRGVKGGELFF
>TRBV12-3/TRBV12-4|TRBJ2-7|NA|NA
TGTGCCAGCAGTTTTGGAGTCGCCTACGAGCAGTACTTC
CASSFGVAYEQYF
>TRBV27|TRBJ2-1|NA|NA
TGTGCCAGCAGTGCGGTGGACTCCTACAATGAGCAGTTCTTC
CASSAVDSYNEQFF
>TRBV4-3|TRBJ2-1|NA|many
TGCGCCAGCAGCCCAGGGGGAGGACTGGACAATGAGCAGTTCTTC
CASSPGGGLDNEQFF
>TRBV5-6|TRBJ1-1|NA|few
TGTGCCAGCAGCTCGGGCTCAGGAGTAGCTTTCTTT
CASSSGSGVAFF
>TRBV11-2|TRBJ1-4|NA|many
TGTGCCAGCAGCTTAGGGGGGGGCGCAACTAATGAAAAACTGTTTTTT
CASSLGGGATNEKLFF
>TRBV19|TRBJ2-1|TRBD2|few
TGTGCCAGTATCCCCCTTCCGAGGACAGGACGCGGACTAGCGGGGAACAATGAGCAGTTCTTC
CASIPLPRTGRGLAGNNEQFF
>TRBV5-6|TRBJ2-7|NA|many
TGTGCCAGCAGCCTTTCGGACAGACCCGAGCAGTACTTC
CASSLSDRPEQYF
>TRBV19|TRBJ2-1|TRBD1|NA
TGTGCCAGTAGTATTCGTCCGACAGGGGGCAATGAGCAGTTCTTC
CASSIRPTGGNEQFF
>TRBV7-2|TRBJ2-5|TRBD2|NA
TGTGCCAGCAGCCACGGACTAGCGGGATATGCGGGAGAGACCCAGTACTTC
CASSHGLAGYAGETQYF
>TRBV13|TRBJ2-3|NA|NA
TGTGCCAGCAGCTTAACTAGCACAGATACGCGGTATTTT
CASSLTSTDTRYF
>TRBV6-5|TRBJ2-2|NA|NA
TGTGCCAGCAGTTACGAGGGGAGACACCCCACCGGGGAGCTGTTTTTT
CASSYEGRHPTGELFF
>TRBV5-6|TRBJ2-7|TRBD2|many
TGTGCCAGCAGCTTGGGTAGCGGGAGTCACGAGCAGTACTTC
CASSLGSGSHEQYF
>TRBV5-6|TRBJ2-2|NA|few
TGTGCCAGCACCTTGGGTATCGGGGAGCTGTTTTTT
CASTLGIGELFF
>TRBV20-1|TRBJ2-5|NA|NA
TGCAGTGCTAGTCAGGGACAGACCCAGTACTTC
CSASQGQTQYF
>TRBV27|TRBJ2-1|NA|many
TGTGCCAGCAGTCCCCGGGCGGAGAAACTCTACAATGAGCAGTTCTTC
CASSPRAEKLYNEQFF
>TRBV3-1|TRBJ2-1|NA|NA
TGTGCCTGCACCCAGCAGGTACCGGGGGCACCTGGTAGTGAGCAGTTCTTC
CACTQQVPGAPGSEQFF
>TRBV15|TRBJ2-5|TRBD1|NA
TGTGCCACCAGAGGTGGACAGGGGGAGACCCAGTACTTC
CATRGGQGETQYF
>TRBV9|TRBJ1-3|NA|NA
TGTGCCAGCAGCGCCGCTGCGGGGGGCTCTGGAAACACCATATATTTT
CASSAAAGGSGNTIYF
>TRBV6-6|TRBJ1-1|TRBD1|few
TGTGCCAGCAGTTCGGGACAGGGTAATTTCTTT
CASSSGQGNFF
>TRBV7-6|TRBJ2-3|NA|few
TGTGCCAGCAGCTTATTGGGGTATACTAGCACAGATACGCAGTATTTT
CASSLLGYTSTDTQYF
>TRBV15|TRBJ2-5|NA|NA
TGTGCCACCGCCCGACTTAGGGCGTCCCAGGAGACCCAGTACTTC
CATARLRASQETQYF
>TRBV6-2/TRBV6-3|TRBJ2-7|TRBD2|NA
TGTGCCGCCAAGAATCGACTAGCGGGAGCCTACGAGCAGTACTTC
CAAKNRLAGAYEQYF
>TRBV12-3/TRBV12-4|TRBJ1-2|NA|many
TGTGCCAGCAGTTTTGTTGGACACCCCACGGGTGGCTACACCTTC
CASSFVGHPTGGYTF
>TRBV9|TRBJ2-1|TRBD2|few
TGTGCCAGCAGCGTCCCGACTAGCGGGGGGGCCTCCTACAATGAGCAGTTCTTC
CASSVPTSGGASYNEQFF
>TRBV19|TRBJ2-7|NA|few
TGTGCCAGTAAGGGGGTGGACAACACCTACGAGCAGTACTTC
CASKGVDNTYEQYF
>TRBV4-3|TRBJ2-1|TRBD2|many
TGCGCCAGCAGCGTAGGGACTACAATTTTGGATGAGCAGTTCTTC
CASSVGTTILDEQFF